Each of the 5 T cell receptor beta chains below was sequenced from the same sample in a study of tumor and adjacent non-tumor tissue in lung cancer. The template was RNA from unsorted bulk tissue. The normal lung tissue was taken more than 3 cm from the tumor edge. Three rounds of nested PCR, following a modified ARM-PCR protocol, produced the TCRbeta library. TCRdb re-called the multiplex PCR reads through MiXCR, storing one row per CDR3 protein. The table has around 60,000 distinct CDR3 sequences, roughly 57% seen once. The specimen was distant non-tumor lung tissue. The source is a man between 65 and 80 years old with non-small cell lung cancer.

This clonotype was counted only a few times. The chain couples TRBV25-1 to TRBJ1-5; D remains ambiguous. Per the germline V gene, CDR1 is MGHDK and CDR2 is SYGVNS. The CDR3 has 12 amino acids. Deletions cut 5 bases from V and 5 bases from J, with 7 bases between. In DNA, the CDR3 is TGTGCCAGCAGTCGCGGCGATCAGCCCCAGCATTTT. Protein: CASSRGDQPQHF.

Remarks on this clonotype: Just one base apart from a much larger clone, this may be a read error. This rearrangement joins TRBV5-5 to TRBJ2-7; TRBD1 matches at 9 bases. This CDR3 comprises 14 residues. Per germline, CDR1 SGHKS and CDR2 YYEKEE (reference sequence). The CDR3 nucleotides read TGTGCCAGCAGCTTATATGAGCGGGACAGGGAGCTGTACTTC. This codes for CASSLYERDRELYF.

This chain joins TRBV6-1 and TRBJ1-2; no definite D call. Trimming stripped 7 bases from V and 0 bases from J, with 15 bases between. This CDR3 comprises 15 residues. CDR1 is MNHNS, CDR2 SASEGT, per germline. The CDR3 is CASNSPQVANYGYTF. As DNA, the CDR3 is TGTGCCAGCAATTCTCCTCAAGTAGCTAACTATGGCTACACCTTC.

The CDR3 nucleotides read TGTGCCAGCAGCTTAAGACAGACATACGTGCAATACTTC. Amino acids: CASSLRQTYVQYF. The V call is TRBV11-1, the J call TRBJ2-7; a weak D match, TRBD1 (5 bases). Germline loops: CDR1 SGHAT, CDR2 FQDESV (reference sequence). The CDR3 contains 13 residues. V lost 2 bases, J lost 13 bases, and 18 bases lay in between. Drawing the rest from reference TRBV11-1 and TRBJ2-7, the complete variable domain is EAEVAQSPRYKITEKSQAVAFWCDPISGHATLYWYRQILGQGPELLVQFQDESVVDDSQLPKDRFSAERLKGVDSTLKIQPAELGDSAMYLCASSLRQTYVQYFGPGTRLTVT.

A remark on this clonotype: Germline and junction disagree at one end, which may indicate a read error. The V and J genes are TRBV5-1 and TRBJ2-3; perhaps TRBD1 as D (5 bases). CDR3 length: 13 residues. CDR1 and CDR2 from the germline V gene are SGHRS and YFSETQ. As DNA, the CDR3 is TGCGCCAGCAGCCAAGACAGCACAGAAACGCAGTATTTT. It specifies CASSQDSTETQYF.